The 24 T cell receptor beta chains listed next were all sequenced from one sample in a study of control samples from healthy donors and cancer patients. Here immunoSEQ multiplex PCR was the method, and the copy in TCRdb shows in-frame clones only, minus some. The sample has about 98,000 clones, around 80% seen once. Source material: blood. These receptors were collected from a man aged 55 to 70 in good health.

The rearrangement joins TRBV7-9 to TRBJ2-5, with D possibly matching TRBD1 (6 bases). Germline CDR1 reads SEHNR; CDR2 reads FQNEAQ (reference sequence). Trimming took off 8 bases at V and 5 bases at J, with 18 bases between the two ends. The CDR3 loop spans 14 amino acids. DNA for the CDR3: TGTGCCAGCGCTAGTGGGGGCTGGGGTGAGACCCAGTACTTC. Protein: CASASGGWGETQYF.

V gene TRBV29-1 combines with J gene TRBJ1-6, with 7 bases identical to TRBD1. After removal of 4 bases from V and 7 bases from J, the junction contained 4 bases not matched to a gene. Germline V gives CDR1 SQVTM, CDR2 ANQGSEA. This CDR3 comprises 13 residues. The CDR3 nucleotides are TGCAGCGTTGCCGGGACAGAAAATTCACCCCTCCACTTT. Its protein is CSVAGTENSPLHF.

The V call is TRBV2, the J call TRBJ1-5; a possible D gene is TRBD1 (6 bases). Trimming left V 6 bases short and J 5 bases short, with 11 bases between. Germline assignment: CDR1 SNHLY and CDR2 FYNNEI. The CDR3 totals 13 residues. CDR3 nucleotides: TGTGCCAGCAGCGGACAGACGTATCAGCCCCAGCATTTT. Translating it yields CASSGQTYQPQHF.

The chain uses TRBV3-1 (or the pseudogene TRBV3-2) and TRBJ2-2; D is undetermined. The germline gives CDR1 LGHDT, CDR2 YNNKEL (reference sequence). There are 13 residues in the CDR3. The germline V and J ends were trimmed by 3 bases and 7 bases, with 9 bases remaining between them. This CDR3 reads CASSQARGGELFF. The CDR3 DNA is TGTGCCAGCAGCCAGGCTAGAGGCGGGGAGCTGTTTTTT.

The CDR3 DNA reads as TGTGCCAGCAGCTCTTATACAGGGGGCACTGAAGCTTTCTTT. This codes for CASSSYTGGTEAFF. V usage is TRBV5-4 and J usage is TRBJ1-1; 8 nucleotides match TRBD1. After removal of 3 bases from V and 4 bases from J, the junction contained 5 bases not matched to a gene. This CDR3 has 14 residues. Germline CDR1 reads SGHNT; CDR2 reads YYREEE (reference sequence). Looking up the rest from reference TRBV5-4 and TRBJ1-1 gives the full variable domain: ETGVTQSPTHLIKTRGQQVTLRCSSQSGHNTVSWYQQALGQGPQFIFQYYREEENGRGNFPPRFSGLQFPNYSSELNVNALELDDSALYLCASSSYTGGTEAFFGQGTRLTVV.

The rearrangement links TRBV6-2 or TRBV6-3 to TRBJ2-2, with 7 bases fitting TRBD1. The germline V gene encodes CDR1 MNHEY and CDR2 SVGEGT. The CDR3 covers 15 residues. With V trimmed by 4 bases and J by 2 bases, 4 bases remained unmatched. CDR3 protein: CASSSWTGNTGELFF. CDR3 sequence (DNA): TGTGCCAGCAGTTCGTGGACAGGTAACACCGGGGAGCTGTTTTTT.

J is TRBJ2-7 and V is TRBV6-2 or TRBV6-3; 10 bases align to TRBD1. Germline V CDR1 and CDR2: MNHEY, SVGEGT. J lost 2 bases, V lost 5 bases, and 6 bases had no gene match. The CDR3 is made up of 15 amino acids. The CDR3: CASSQWGQGTYEQYF. As DNA, the CDR3 is TGTGCCAGCAGTCAGTGGGGACAGGGGACCTACGAGCAGTACTTC.

V gene TRBV29-1 combines with J gene TRBJ1-1; D remains unclear. Germline V gene data show CDR1 as SQVTM and CDR2 as ANQGSEA. The ends were cut back, 7 bases at V and 1 base at J, with 7 bases in the middle. The CDR3 has 11 residues. The CDR3 loop is CSARKNTEAFF. CDR3 DNA: TGCAGCGCCCGGAAGAACACTGAAGCTTTCTTT.

This chain connects TRBV11-2 to TRBJ2-5, with D uncertain. Germline CDR1 is SGHAT and CDR2 is FQNNGV. Between the trimmed V and J ends, which lost 0 bases and 5 bases, there was a span of 13 bases. CDR3 size: 15 residues. CDR3 bases: TGTGCCAGCAGCTTAGATCGTGGTCTCGGGGAGACCCAGTACTTC. This sequence encodes CASSLDRGLGETQYF.

This clone was observed once. The gene calls are TRBV28 and TRBJ1-4; 8 bases line up with TRBD1. Trimming at V came to 2 bases and at J to 3 bases, leaving 2 bases not matched to a gene. Germline V gene data show CDR1 as MDHEN and CDR2 as SYDVKM. The CDR3 covers 15 residues. The CDR3 sequence is CASSLPTGANEKLFF. CDR3 sequence (DNA): TGTGCCAGCAGTTTACCGACAGGGGCTAATGAAAAACTGTTTTTT.

V gene TRBV5-8 combines with J gene TRBJ1-1; possibly TRBD1 for D (6 bases). Per the germline V gene, CDR1 is SGHTS and CDR2 is YDEGEE. The CDR3 has 15 amino acids. The V end lost 6 bases, the J end lost 4 bases, and 19 bases lay between the germline ends. The CDR3 region is CASTYGGQVSTEAFF. CDR3 DNA sequence: TGTGCCAGCACCTACGGGGGGCAGGTGAGCACTGAAGCTTTCTTT.

The chain is built from TRBV2 and TRBJ1-2; D perhaps matches TRBD1 (6 bases). This CDR3 has 15 amino acids. With 4 bases removed from V and 4 bases from J, the gap between germline ends came to 16 bases. Germline CDR1 SNHLY, CDR2 FYNNEI. For the CDR3, the DNA is TGTGCCAGCAGTGCAGCCAGGGGCTCCCTCTATGGCTACACCTTC. Its protein is CASSAARGSLYGYTF.

The V gene is TRBV6-5, the J gene TRBJ2-4; 9 nucleotides match TRBD2. Unmatched junction bases numbered 0, after V lost 5 bases and J lost 7 bases. This CDR3 has 12 amino acids. CDR1 MNHEY and CDR2 SVGAGI come from the germline V gene. The CDR3 region is CASSSGRNIQYF. CDR3 DNA sequence: TGTGCCAGCAGTAGCGGGAGGAACATTCAGTACTTC.

The rearrangement joins TRBV10-2 to TRBJ2-4, with 7 bases matching TRBD2. The trim removed 8 bases at V and 8 bases at J, leaving 12 bases unmatched. Per germline, CDR1 WSHSY and CDR2 SAAADI. The CDR3 is made up of 14 amino acids. This chain's CDR3 is CASAIAGLMDIQYF. As DNA, the CDR3 is TGCGCCAGCGCTATAGCGGGCCTAATGGACATTCAGTACTTC.

This sequence joins TRBV27 and TRBJ1-1; 9 positions agree with TRBD1. V lost 5 bases, J lost 2 bases, and 9 bases stayed unmatched. Germline V gives CDR1 MNHEY, CDR2 SMNVEV (reference sequence). The CDR3 spans 16 residues. The CDR3 region is CASSPNLQGANTEAFF. CDR3 bases: TGTGCCAGCAGTCCGAATTTACAGGGGGCTAACACTGAAGCTTTCTTT.

The chain joins TRBV7-8 to TRBJ2-5, with no clear D. V was shortened by 1 base and J by 2 bases, with 11 bases between the two germline ends. From germline, CDR1 is SGHVS and CDR2 FQNEAQ. The CDR3 spans 15 residues. The CDR3 protein is CASSLGPAPQETQYF. The CDR3, as DNA: TGTGCCAGCAGCTTAGGTCCAGCCCCACAAGAGACCCAGTACTTC.

This sequence joins TRBV10-3 and TRBJ2-3; 9 positions match TRBD1. This CDR3 is 16 amino acids long. The germline CDR1 and CDR2 sequences are ENHRY and SYGVKD. V shed 0 bases, J shed 0 bases, and the junction held 1 base outside the gene matches. The CDR3 DNA reads as TGTGCCATCAGTGAGTCGGGGACAGGGAGCACAGATACGCAGTATTTT. Residues: CAISESGTGSTDTQYF.

This clone was detected once. The V and J genes are TRBV21-1 and TRBJ2-1; the D call TRBD1 from the table was never checked on the DNA. TRBV21-1 is marked as a pseudogene. CDR3 size: 20 residues. The CDR3 bases are TGTGCCAGCAGCAAAGTGTCGCGCAGGGTTCGCGTAGGGGCTCGGAATGAGCAGTTCTTC. The encoded protein is CASSKVSRRVRVGARNEQFF.

This rearrangement joins TRBV6-1 to TRBJ2-7; D is perhaps TRBD1 (5 bases). This CDR3 spans 15 amino acids. The germline V and J ends were trimmed by 2 bases and 4 bases, with 15 bases remaining between them. Germline values: CDR1 MNHNS, CDR2 SASEGT. The CDR3 here is CASSERADIPYEQYF. DNA for the CDR3: TGTGCCAGCAGTGAAAGGGCGGACATCCCATACGAGCAGTACTTC.

This clone came up a few times. The V gene is TRBV15, the J gene TRBJ2-1; tentatively, D is TRBD2 (6 bases). The ends were cut back, 0 bases at V and 2 bases at J, with 8 bases in the middle. Germline V gene lookup returns CDR1 LNHNV and CDR2 YYDKDF (reference sequence). The CDR3 has 15 residues. CDR3: CATSRELATYNEQFF. CDR3 nucleotides: TGTGCCACCAGCAGAGAACTAGCTACCTACAATGAGCAGTTCTTC.

V and J are TRBV7-9 and TRBJ2-5; 9 bases are shared with TRBD2. The CDR3 contains 15 residues. Unmatched junction bases numbered 8, after V lost 5 bases and J lost 4 bases. The V gene's germline CDR1 is SEHNR and CDR2 FQNEAQ (reference sequence). CDR3 nucleotides: TGTGCCAGCAGCCTTGAGTTACTAGCGGGAGAGACCCAGTACTTC. This sequence encodes CASSLELLAGETQYF.

The V and J genes are TRBV28 and TRBJ2-7; unclear D gene. V was trimmed by 1 base and J by 5 bases, leaving 18 bases between them. The CDR3 totals 16 residues. Germline V lookup: CDR1 MDHEN, CDR2 SYDVKM. CDR3 sequence (DNA): TGTGCCAGCAGTTTATACGGCCCTACGGTGTTGGACGAGCAGTACTTC. Its protein product is CASSLYGPTVLDEQYF.

The chain employs TRBV6-6 and TRBJ2-7; D gene ambiguous. Per the germline V gene, CDR1 is MNHNY and CDR2 is SVGAGI (reference sequence). The V end lost 2 bases, the J end lost 4 bases, and 6 bases lay between the germline ends. CDR3 length: 12 residues. CDR3 residues: CASSYVGYEQYF. Here the CDR3 DNA reads TGTGCCAGCAGTTACGTGGGGTACGAGCAGTACTTC.

This rearrangement joins TRBV15 to TRBJ2-2; 12 bases are shared with TRBD2. CDR3 length: 17 residues. V lost 3 bases to trimming and J lost 4 bases; unmatched junction nucleotides: 6. Germline CDR1 LNHNV, CDR2 YYDKDF (reference sequence). As DNA, the CDR3 is TGTGCCACCAGCAGGCTAGCGGGGGGGCTAAGCACCGGGGAGCTGTTTTTT. The encoded protein is CATSRLAGGLSTGELFF.